The clone carrying this TCR beta chain was detected many times. The antigen is not known. The data were taken from a study of T-cell reconstitution after alpha-beta-depleted transplantation in children. General study points: The main origin of T-cell counts and diversity one year after transplant was newly produced T cells. TCRbeta diversity was high at day 60 in some patients (a result of surviving recipient T cells and thymic progenitors). Several hundred rapidly expanded clones from non-depleted graft cells reportedly supplied alpha-beta T cells about two months post-transplant.

This CDR3 has 14 amino acids. V lost 7 bases to trimming and J lost 3 bases; unmatched junction nucleotides: 7. Preparation of the TCRbeta library used unique molecular identifiers. TCRdb used MiXCR to reprocess the PCR reads, holding one entry per CDR3 protein. This table holds 200,000 or so distinct CDR3 sequences, under 8.5% found once. This receptor was obtained from a male patient between 2 and 10 years old who had a stem cell transplant for acute myeloid leukemia, so the T cells may come from the graft donor. The sample consisted of PBMCs, mostly from graft donor cells, taken 360 days after TCRalphabeta/CD19-depleted stem cell transplant. The rearrangement joins TRBV12-3 or TRBV12-4 to TRBJ2-7; 9 bases are shared with TRBD1. CDR3 coding DNA: TGTGCCAGCAACCACAGGGGGCTAATCTACGAGCAGTACTTC. The encoded protein is CASNHRGLIYEQYF.